The table lists the clone carrying this T cell receptor beta chain with a few counts. This specimen belongs to a study of T cells after yellow fever vaccination. A single record per CDR3 protein comes from TCRdb applying MiXCR to the 5' RACE reads. The table records a few hundred thousand distinct CDR3 sequences, around 8.1% of them present only once. There are 13 residues in the CDR3. V lost 5 bases, J lost 3 bases, and 11 bases lay in between. The clonotype comes from a man aged 18 to 30 who received the YFV17D yellow fever vaccine. V is TRBV12-3 or TRBV12-4 and J is TRBJ2-7, with no clear D. Sequenced here: PBMCs, sampled roughly 45 days after the first yellow fever vaccination. CDR3 in amino acids: CASSTAAFYEQYF. In DNA, the CDR3 is TGTGCCAGCAGTACCGCAGCTTTCTACGAGCAGTACTTC.